This record looks at one TCR beta chain sequence and its context. Germline V gives CDR1 SGHRS, CDR2 YFSETQ. Unmatched junction bases numbered 2, after V lost 1 base and J lost 2 bases. CDR3 length equals 14 residues. These data come from a study of blood T cell repertoires in COVID-19. TCRdb's table, derived via immunoSEQ multiplex PCR, lists solely in-frame clones and lacks some. The table includes fewer than 130,000 clones, under 80% detected once. Sequencing used peripheral blood. The origin of this receptor is a man between 65 and 85 years old with active or convalescent COVID-19. The chain joins TRBV5-1 to TRBJ2-5; 7 bases agree with TRBD2. The CDR3 protein is CASSLRGSQETQYF. CDR3 bases: TGCGCCAGCAGCTTGCGCGGGAGTCAAGAGACCCAGTACTTC.